The 6 T cell receptor beta chains listed next were all sequenced from one sample in a study of human T cells and chemical hapten exposure (TCRdb year 2021). The sample's time point, from its label and the paper: patch test 1, 2 weeks after DPC sensitization. Sample treatment or condition, as interpreted from the label and publication: therapeutic diphenylcyclopropenone sensitization with weekly scalp DPC. Receptor libraries were prepared by RACE. Data came from a NextSeq 500. The public reads were quality trimmed at Q25 with fastp and then assembled into clones with MiXCR by TCRdb, keeping productive beta chains. Rows matching on CDR3 protein sequence are summarized as one entry with the most common DNA and genes. For this sample the table gives more than 100,000 distinct CDR3 sequences, of which about an eighth were detected only once. The top ten clonotypes cover approximately 0.92% of the sample.

The specimen was whole blood, collected in connection with sensitization to the hapten diphenylcyclopropenone (DPC). The receptors derive from a man aged 18 to 30 with alopecia areata. Some clones in this sample may be carry-over from other donors' samples.

This clonotype was picked up a small number of times. V gene TRBV11-2 combines with J gene TRBJ2-7, with D perhaps TRBD2 (5 bases). Per the germline V gene, CDR1 is SGHAT and CDR2 is FQNNGV. This CDR3 is 13 amino acids long. With 7 bases removed from V and 6 bases from J, the gap between germline ends came to 16 bases. As DNA, the CDR3 is TGTGCCAGCACCCTTAGCGAACTTCCCGAGCAGTACTTC. Translated: CASTLSELPEQYF.

This chain uses TRBV20-1 with TRBJ2-7; D is unresolved. The V and J ends lost 6 bases and 1 base respectively, with 13 bases between them. From germline, CDR1 is DFQATT and CDR2 SNEGSKA (reference sequence). The CDR3 sequence is 13 residues long. In DNA, the CDR3 is TGCAGTGCCCCTACCCCGCAGTCCTACGAGCAGTACTTC. Its translation is CSAPTPQSYEQYF.

The chain joins TRBV12-3 or TRBV12-4 to TRBJ2-2, with D tentatively TRBD1 (5 bases). V was clipped by 4 bases and J by 3 bases, with 9 bases between them. The CDR3 spans 14 residues. CDR3 coding DNA: TGTGCCAGCAGTTCCTTCAGGGACACCGGGGAGCTGTTTTTT. Protein: CASSSFRDTGELFF.

This clonotype was seen more than once but under ten times. The CDR3: CASSQDIHNQPQHF. The CDR3 region has the DNA TGCGCCAGCAGCCAAGACATCCACAATCAGCCCCAGCATTTT. The chain uses TRBV4-3 and TRBJ1-5; the D is unclear. The germline V gene has CDR1 LGHNA and CDR2 YSLEER. CDR3 length equals 14 residues. Deletions cut 0 bases from V and 3 bases from J, with 6 bases between.

The chain employs TRBV7-2 and TRBJ2-3, with D uncertain. Between the trimmed V and J ends, which lost 5 bases and 1 base, there was a span of 16 bases. Germline V gene sequence: CDR1 SGHTA, CDR2 FQGNSA. The CDR3 runs to 16 residues. Here the CDR3 reads CASSLLRIDRTDTQYF. CDR3 in DNA: TGTGCCAGCAGCCTCCTGAGAATAGACCGCACAGATACGCAGTATTTT.

This sequence joins TRBV6-6 and TRBJ2-3; D unclear. Germline V gene sequence: CDR1 MNHNY, CDR2 SVGAGI (reference sequence). Trimming took 6 bases from V and 8 from J, leaving 9 bases between them. The CDR3 has 11 residues. In DNA form, the CDR3 reads TGTGCCAGCAGGGGCGCGGCTACGCAGTATTTT. Translation: CASRGAATQYF.